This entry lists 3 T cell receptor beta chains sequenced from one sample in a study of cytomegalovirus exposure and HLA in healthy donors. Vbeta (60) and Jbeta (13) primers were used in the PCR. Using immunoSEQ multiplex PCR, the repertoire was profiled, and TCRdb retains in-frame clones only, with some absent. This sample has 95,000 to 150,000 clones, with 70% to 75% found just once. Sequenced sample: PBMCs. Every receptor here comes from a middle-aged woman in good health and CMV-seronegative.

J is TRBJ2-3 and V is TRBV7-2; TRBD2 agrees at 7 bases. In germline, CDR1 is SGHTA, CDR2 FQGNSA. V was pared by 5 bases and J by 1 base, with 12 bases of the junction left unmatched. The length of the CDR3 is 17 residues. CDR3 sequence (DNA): TGTGCCAGCAGCGCCCTGAGACGTGGGGGGGGCACAGATACGCAGTATTTT. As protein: CASSALRRGGGTDTQYF.

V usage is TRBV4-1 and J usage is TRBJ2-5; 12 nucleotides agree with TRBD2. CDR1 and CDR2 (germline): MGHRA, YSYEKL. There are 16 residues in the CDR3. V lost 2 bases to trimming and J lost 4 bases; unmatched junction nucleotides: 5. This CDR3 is CASSQRLAGDRETQYF. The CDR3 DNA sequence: TGCGCCAGCAGCCAAAGACTAGCGGGAGACCGAGAGACCCAGTACTTC.

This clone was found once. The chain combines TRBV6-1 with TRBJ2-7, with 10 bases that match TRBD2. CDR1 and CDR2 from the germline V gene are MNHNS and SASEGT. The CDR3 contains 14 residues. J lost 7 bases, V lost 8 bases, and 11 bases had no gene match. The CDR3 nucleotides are TGTGCCAGCCGATGGACTAGCGGAGGCCTGGAGCAGTACTTC. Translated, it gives CASRWTSGGLEQYF.